What follows describes a single T cell receptor (beta chain). Produced via immunoSEQ multiplex PCR; TCRdb's table is partial and in-frame only. The sample has roughly 60,000 clones, more than 75% seen once. The data were obtained in a study of OX40 agonist ivuxolimab in advanced cancers. Study-level information: Patients receiving dose escalation had hepatocellular carcinoma, melanoma, renal cell or head and neck cancer. At around 83% male, the cohort had a mean age of around 56 years, ranging from roughly 20 to 85.

The trim removed 4 bases at V and 2 bases at J, leaving 16 bases unmatched. Germline-derived CDR1 and CDR2 are MDHEN and SYDVKM. The CDR3 totals 19 residues. The chain has TRBV28 and TRBJ2-2; 7 bases are shared with TRBD2. Sequenced material: CD4+ or CD8+ T cells sorted from blood, taken in a trial of the OX40 agonist ivuxolimab. The sequence derives from an adult with an advanced solid tumor such as melanoma, head and neck, liver or kidney cancer. This CDR3 is CASSWGLWDYYKNTGELFF. The DNA of the CDR3 is TGTGCCAGCAGTTGGGGCCTCTGGGACTATTACAAAAACACCGGGGAGCTGTTTTTT.